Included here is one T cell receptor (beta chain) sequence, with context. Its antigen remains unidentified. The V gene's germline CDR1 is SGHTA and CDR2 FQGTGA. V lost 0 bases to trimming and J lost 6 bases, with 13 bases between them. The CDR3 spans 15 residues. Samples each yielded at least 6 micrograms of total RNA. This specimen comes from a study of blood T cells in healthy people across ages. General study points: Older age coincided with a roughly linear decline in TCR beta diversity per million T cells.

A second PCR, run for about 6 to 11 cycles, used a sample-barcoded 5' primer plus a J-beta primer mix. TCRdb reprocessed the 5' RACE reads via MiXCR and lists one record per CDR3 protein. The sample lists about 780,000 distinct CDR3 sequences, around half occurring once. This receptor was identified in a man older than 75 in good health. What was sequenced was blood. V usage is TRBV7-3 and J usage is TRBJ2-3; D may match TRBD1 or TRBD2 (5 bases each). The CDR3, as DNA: TGTGCCAGCAGCTTAACGGGACCTAGGGCGGATACGCAGTATTTT. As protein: CASSLTGPRADTQYF.